This TCR beta chain was sequenced in a study of circulating and synovial CD4+ cells in juvenile arthritis. Profiling relied on immunoSEQ multiplex PCR, and the TCRdb table lists in-frame clones only, not all of them. The sample has roughly 2,000 clones; over 75% are singletons. Germline values: CDR1 LNHNV, CDR2 YYDKDF (reference sequence). V lost 8 bases to trimming and J lost 4 bases, with 12 bases between them. CDR3 length: 13 amino acids. The V gene is TRBV15, the J gene TRBJ1-3, with no clear D. The sample comprised HLA-DR+ CD4+ T cells from blood. Subset noted: circulating pathogenic-like lymphocytes, sorted as HLA-DR+CD14-CD3+CD4+CD25low/- blood T cells. This TCR was sampled from a human donor with juvenile idiopathic arthritis. The CDR3 DNA reads as TGTGCCACCCGAGGAATCACCGGAAACACCATATATTTT. Its translation is CATRGITGNTIYF.